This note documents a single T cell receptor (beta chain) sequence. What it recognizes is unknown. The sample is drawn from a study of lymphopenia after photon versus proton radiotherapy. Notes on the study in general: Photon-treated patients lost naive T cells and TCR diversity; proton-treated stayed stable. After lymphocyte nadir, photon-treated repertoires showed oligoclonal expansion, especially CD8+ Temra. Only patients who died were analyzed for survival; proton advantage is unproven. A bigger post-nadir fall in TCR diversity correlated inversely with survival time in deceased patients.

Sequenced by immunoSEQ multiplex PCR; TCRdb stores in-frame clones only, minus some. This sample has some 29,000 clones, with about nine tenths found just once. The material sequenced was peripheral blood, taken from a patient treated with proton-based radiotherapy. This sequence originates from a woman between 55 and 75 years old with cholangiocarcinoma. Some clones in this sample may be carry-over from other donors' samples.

The CDR3 sequence is CASSFRGADSYNEQFF. CDR3 sequence (DNA): TGTGCCAGCAGCTTTAGAGGGGCCGACTCCTACAATGAGCAGTTCTTC. The chain couples TRBV9 to TRBJ2-1; D tentatively fits TRBD1 or TRBD2 (5 bases each). CDR3 size: 16 residues. Trimming removed 4 bases from V and 0 bases from J, with 14 bases in between. From germline, CDR1 is SGDLS and CDR2 YYNGEE.